This T cell receptor beta chain was obtained from a study of blood T cell repertoires in COVID-19. Study information: Italy, Spain and the United States were the sources of the convalescent and acute COVID-19 samples. In each case, the material was cDNA or gDNA derived from T cells, B-cell-depleted T cells, or PBMCs.

Authors' analysis steps: From reference gene primer amplification, estimates of nucleated cell counts were derived. The method was immunoSEQ multiplex PCR; TCRdb's version includes in-frame clones alone and lacks a portion of them. The V and J calls and clone size are taken from that table; D and trimming were inferred from the DNA. The table lists almost 200,000 clones, less than 90% of them singletons. Germline CDR1 SGHAT, CDR2 FQDESV (reference sequence). The V end was cut by 1 base, the J end by 5 bases, with 8 bases between. This CDR3 region has 13 residues. Sequenced: peripheral blood. The sequence was obtained from a woman aged 70 to 79 with acute or convalescent COVID-19. The chain uses TRBV11-1 and TRBJ2-5; D is unclear. CDR3 sequence (DNA): TGTGCCAGCAGCTTAGGTTTACTGGAGACCCAGTACTTC. It encodes CASSLGLLETQYF.